One and the same sample provided the 2 T cell receptor beta chains below, sequenced in a study of CD8 T cells in Susac syndrome. Random hexamers primed reverse transcription of about 0.45 to 1 ug RNA. TCRdb processed the immunoSEQ multiplex PCR reads anew with MiXCR; each CDR3 protein has one entry. This table holds roughly 150,000 distinct CDR3 sequences, about 94% found once. The sample taken for sequencing was CD8+ T cells from PBMCs. Receptor source: a human donor with multiple sclerosis.

CDR3 in DNA: TGTGCCAGCAGCGACCGTAAGCGGGGGCCGTCCTACGAGCAGTACTTC. This codes for CASSDRKRGPSYEQYF. The chain carries TRBV7-8 and TRBJ2-7, with TRBD2 matching over 8 bases. V was pared by 5 bases and J by 1 base, with 10 bases of the junction left unmatched. The germline V gene has CDR1 SGHVS and CDR2 FQNEAQ. This CDR3 has 16 residues.

The J gene is TRBJ2-3, the V gene TRBV27; 10 bases are a match to TRBD2. In germline, CDR1 is MNHEY, CDR2 SMNVEV (reference sequence). This CDR3 region has 17 residues. Trimming at V came to 4 bases and at J to 6 bases, leaving 13 bases not matched to a gene. The CDR3 coding sequence is TGTGCCAGCAGTTCCCCGGAGCGGGGGGGTTTTGCGGATACGCAGTATTTT. Its translation: CASSSPERGGFADTQYF.